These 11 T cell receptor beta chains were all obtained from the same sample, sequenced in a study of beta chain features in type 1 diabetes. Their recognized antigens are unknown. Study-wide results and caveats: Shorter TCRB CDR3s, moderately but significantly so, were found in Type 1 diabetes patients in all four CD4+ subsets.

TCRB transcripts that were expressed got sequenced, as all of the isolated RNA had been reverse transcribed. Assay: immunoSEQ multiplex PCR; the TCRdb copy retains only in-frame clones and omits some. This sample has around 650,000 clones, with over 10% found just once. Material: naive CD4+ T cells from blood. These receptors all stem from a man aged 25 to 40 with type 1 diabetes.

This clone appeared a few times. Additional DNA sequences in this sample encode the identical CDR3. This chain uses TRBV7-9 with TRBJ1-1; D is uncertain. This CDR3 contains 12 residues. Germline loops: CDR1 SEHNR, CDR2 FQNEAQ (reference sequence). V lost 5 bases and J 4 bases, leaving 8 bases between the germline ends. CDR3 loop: CASSLAGTEAFF. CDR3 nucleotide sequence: TGTGCCAGCAGCCTCGCAGGCACTGAAGCTTTCTTT.

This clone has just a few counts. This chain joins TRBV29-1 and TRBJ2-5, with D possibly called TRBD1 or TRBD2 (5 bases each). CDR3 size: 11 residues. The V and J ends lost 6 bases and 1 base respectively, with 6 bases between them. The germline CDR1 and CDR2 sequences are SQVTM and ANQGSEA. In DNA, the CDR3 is TGCAGCGTGGGGGTCCAAGAGACCCAGTACTTC. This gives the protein CSVGVQETQYF.

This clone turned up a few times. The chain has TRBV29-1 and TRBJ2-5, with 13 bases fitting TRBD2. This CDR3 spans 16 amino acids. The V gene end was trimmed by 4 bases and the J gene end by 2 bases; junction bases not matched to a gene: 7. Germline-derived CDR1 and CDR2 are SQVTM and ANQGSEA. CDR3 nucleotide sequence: TGCAGCGTTGGGACTGGGACTAGCGGGGTACAAGAGACCCAGTACTTC. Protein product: CSVGTGTSGVQETQYF.

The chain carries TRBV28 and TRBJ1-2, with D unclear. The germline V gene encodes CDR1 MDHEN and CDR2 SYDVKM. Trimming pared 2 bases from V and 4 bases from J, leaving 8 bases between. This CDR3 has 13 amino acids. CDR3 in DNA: TGTGCCAGCAGTTTAAACACGGGCTATGGCTACACCTTC. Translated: CASSLNTGYGYTF.

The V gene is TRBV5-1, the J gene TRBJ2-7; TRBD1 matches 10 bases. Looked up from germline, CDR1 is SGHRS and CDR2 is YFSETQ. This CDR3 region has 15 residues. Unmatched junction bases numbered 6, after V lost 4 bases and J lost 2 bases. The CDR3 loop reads CASSLGQGTPYEQYF. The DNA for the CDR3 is TGCGCCAGCAGCCTGGGACAGGGGACCCCCTACGAGCAGTACTTC. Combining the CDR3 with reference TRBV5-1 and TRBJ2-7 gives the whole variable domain KAGVTQTPRYLIKTRGQQVTLSCSPISGHRSVSWYQQTPGQGLQFLFEYFSETQRNKGNFPGRFSGRQFSNSRSEMNVSTLELGDSALYLCASSLGQGTPYEQYFGPGTRLTVT.

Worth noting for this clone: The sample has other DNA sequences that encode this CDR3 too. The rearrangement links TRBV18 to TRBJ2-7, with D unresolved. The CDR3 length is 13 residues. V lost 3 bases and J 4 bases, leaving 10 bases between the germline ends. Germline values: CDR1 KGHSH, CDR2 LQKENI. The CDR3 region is CASSPQGLYEQYF. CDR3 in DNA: TGTGCCAGCTCACCCCAAGGTCTGTACGAGCAGTACTTC. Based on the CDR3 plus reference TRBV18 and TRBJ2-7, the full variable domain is NAGVMQNPRHLVRRRGQEARLRCSPMKGHSHVYWYRQLPEEGLKFMVYLQKENIIDESGMPKERFSAEFPKEGPSILRIQQVVRGDSAAYFCASSPQGLYEQYFGPGTRLTVT.

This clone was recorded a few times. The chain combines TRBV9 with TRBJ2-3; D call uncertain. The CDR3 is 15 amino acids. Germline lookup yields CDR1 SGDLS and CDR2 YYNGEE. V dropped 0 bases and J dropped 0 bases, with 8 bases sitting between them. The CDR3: CASSVAPTSTDTQYF. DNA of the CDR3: TGTGCCAGCAGCGTAGCCCCAACTAGCACAGATACGCAGTATTTT.

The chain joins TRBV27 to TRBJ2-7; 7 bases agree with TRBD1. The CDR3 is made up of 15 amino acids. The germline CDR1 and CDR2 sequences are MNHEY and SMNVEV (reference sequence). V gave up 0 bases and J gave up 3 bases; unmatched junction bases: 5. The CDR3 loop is CASSLSGQYIYEQYF. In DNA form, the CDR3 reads TGTGCCAGCAGTTTATCGGGACAGTACATCTACGAGCAGTACTTC.

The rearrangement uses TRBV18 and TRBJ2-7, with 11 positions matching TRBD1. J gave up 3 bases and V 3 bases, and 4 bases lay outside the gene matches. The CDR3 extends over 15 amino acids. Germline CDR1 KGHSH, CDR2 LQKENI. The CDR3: CASSPGQGDYYEQYF. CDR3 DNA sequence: TGTGCCAGCTCACCGGGACAGGGGGACTACTACGAGCAGTACTTC.

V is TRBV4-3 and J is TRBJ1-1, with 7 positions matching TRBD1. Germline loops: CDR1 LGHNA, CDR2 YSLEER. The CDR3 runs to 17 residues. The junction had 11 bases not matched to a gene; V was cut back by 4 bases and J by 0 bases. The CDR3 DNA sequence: TGCGCCAGCAGCCCCTACTCCGGGACAGATATGAACACTGAAGCTTTCTTT. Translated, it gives CASSPYSGTDMNTEAFF.

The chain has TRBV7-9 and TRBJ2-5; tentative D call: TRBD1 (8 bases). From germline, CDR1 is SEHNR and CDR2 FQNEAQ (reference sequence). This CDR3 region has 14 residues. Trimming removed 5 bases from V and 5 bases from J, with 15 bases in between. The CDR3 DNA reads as TGTGCCAGCAGCGAACAGGGGGGGCGTGAGACCCAGTACTTC. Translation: CASSEQGGRETQYF.